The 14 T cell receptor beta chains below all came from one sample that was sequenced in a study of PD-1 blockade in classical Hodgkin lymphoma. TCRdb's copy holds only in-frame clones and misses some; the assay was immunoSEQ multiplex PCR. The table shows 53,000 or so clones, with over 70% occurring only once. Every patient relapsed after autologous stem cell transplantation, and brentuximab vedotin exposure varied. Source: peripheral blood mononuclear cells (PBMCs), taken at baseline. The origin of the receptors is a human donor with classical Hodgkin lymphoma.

CDR3 amino acids: CAISAGNTIYF. The CDR3 nucleotides are TGTGCCATCAGTGCCGGAAACACCATATATTTT. V and J are TRBV10-3 and TRBJ1-3; D unclear. The CDR3 is 11 amino acids. V was cut by 4 bases and J by 4 bases, with 2 bases left in between. CDR1 and CDR2 from the germline V gene are ENHRY and SYGVKD.

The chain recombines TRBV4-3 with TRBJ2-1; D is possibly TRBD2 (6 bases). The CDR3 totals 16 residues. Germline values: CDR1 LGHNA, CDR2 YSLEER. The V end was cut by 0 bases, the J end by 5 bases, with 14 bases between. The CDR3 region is CASSQESGLNHNEQFF. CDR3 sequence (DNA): TGCGCCAGCAGCCAAGAGTCGGGACTCAACCACAATGAGCAGTTCTTC.

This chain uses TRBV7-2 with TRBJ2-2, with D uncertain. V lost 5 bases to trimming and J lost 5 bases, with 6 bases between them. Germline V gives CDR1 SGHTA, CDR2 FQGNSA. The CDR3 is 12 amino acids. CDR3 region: CASSQGTGELFF. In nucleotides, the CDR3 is TGTGCCAGCAGCCAAGGGACCGGGGAGCTGTTTTTT.

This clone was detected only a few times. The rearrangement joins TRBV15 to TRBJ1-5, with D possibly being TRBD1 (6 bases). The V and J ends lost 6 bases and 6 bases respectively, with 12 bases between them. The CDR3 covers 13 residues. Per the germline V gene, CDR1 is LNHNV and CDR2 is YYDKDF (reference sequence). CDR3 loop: CATRGGGSQPQHF. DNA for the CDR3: TGTGCCACCAGAGGGGGAGGAAGTCAGCCCCAGCATTTT.

CDR3 sequence (DNA): TGTGCCAGCAGTTCCCGACCTAGCGGTTCCCCGGAGACCCAGTACTTC. This encodes CASSSRPSGSPETQYF. The chain joins TRBV28 to TRBJ2-5; TRBD2 matches at 7 bases. The trim removed 4 bases at V and 5 bases at J, leaving 13 bases unmatched. Germline CDR1 is MDHEN and CDR2 is SYDVKM. The CDR3 covers 16 residues.

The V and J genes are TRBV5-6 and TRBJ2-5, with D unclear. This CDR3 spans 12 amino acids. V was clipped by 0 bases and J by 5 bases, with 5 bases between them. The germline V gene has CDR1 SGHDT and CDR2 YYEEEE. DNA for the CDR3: TGTGCCAGCAGCTTGGAGGAGGAGACCCAGTACTTC. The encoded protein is CASSLEEETQYF.

The CDR3 is CATSRDLGTDTQYF. In nucleotides, the CDR3 is TGTGCCACCAGCAGAGACCTGGGGACAGATACGCAGTATTTT. The chain carries TRBV15 and TRBJ2-3; D gene uncertain. CDR1 and CDR2 (germline): LNHNV, YYDKDF (reference sequence). The CDR3 is 14 amino acids. Trimming cost V 0 bases and J 3 bases, with 7 bases left between them.

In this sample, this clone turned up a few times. CDR3 sequence: CASSQVGPPLTNQPQHF. The CDR3 bases are TGCGCCAGCAGCCAAGTCGGCCCCCCGTTGACTAATCAGCCCCAGCATTTT. The rearrangement uses TRBV4-1 and TRBJ1-5; D not resolved. The germline V gene has CDR1 MGHRA and CDR2 YSYEKL. Trimming removed 1 base from V and 4 bases from J, with 17 bases in between. The CDR3 has 17 amino acids.

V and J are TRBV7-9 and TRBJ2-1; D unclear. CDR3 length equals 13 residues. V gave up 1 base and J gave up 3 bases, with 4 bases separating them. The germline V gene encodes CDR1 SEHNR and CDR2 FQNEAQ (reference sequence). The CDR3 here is CASSLGLYNEQFF. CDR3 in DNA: TGTGCCAGCAGCTTAGGGCTCTACAATGAGCAGTTCTTC.

CDR3 region: CASSMTGTYEQYV. The DNA for the CDR3 is TGTGCCAGTAGTATGACTGGTACCTACGAGCAGTACGTC. The chain employs TRBV19 and TRBJ2-7; D is ambiguous. Germline V CDR1 and CDR2: LNHDA, SQIVND (reference sequence). V was shortened by 3 bases and J by 2 bases, with 8 bases between the two germline ends. This CDR3 spans 13 amino acids.

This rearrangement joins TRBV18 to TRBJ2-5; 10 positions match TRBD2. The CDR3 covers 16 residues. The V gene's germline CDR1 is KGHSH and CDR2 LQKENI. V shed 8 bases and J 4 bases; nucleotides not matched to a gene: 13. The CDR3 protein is CASTSSGSMMAETQYF. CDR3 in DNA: TGTGCCAGCACATCTAGCGGGAGTATGATGGCAGAGACCCAGTACTTC.

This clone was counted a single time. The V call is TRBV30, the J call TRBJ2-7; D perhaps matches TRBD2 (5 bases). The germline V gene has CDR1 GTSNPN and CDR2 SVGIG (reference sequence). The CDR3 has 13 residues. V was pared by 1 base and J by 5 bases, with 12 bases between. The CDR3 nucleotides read TGTGCCTGGAGTGGAGGGCTTTACGACGAGCAGTACTTC. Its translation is CAWSGGLYDEQYF.

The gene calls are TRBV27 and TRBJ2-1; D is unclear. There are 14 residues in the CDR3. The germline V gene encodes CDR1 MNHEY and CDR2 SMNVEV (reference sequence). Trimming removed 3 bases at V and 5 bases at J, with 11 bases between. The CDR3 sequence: CASSLVHINNEQFF. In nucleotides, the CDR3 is TGTGCCAGCAGTTTGGTGCACATAAACAATGAGCAGTTCTTC.

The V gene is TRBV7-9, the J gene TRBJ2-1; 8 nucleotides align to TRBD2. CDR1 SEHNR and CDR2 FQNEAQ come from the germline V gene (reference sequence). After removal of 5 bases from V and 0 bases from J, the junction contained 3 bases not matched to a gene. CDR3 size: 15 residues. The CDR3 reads CASSPSGSSYNEQFF. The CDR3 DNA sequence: TGTGCCAGCAGCCCCAGCGGGAGCTCCTACAATGAGCAGTTCTTC.